This is a list of T cell receptor beta chains from one sample in a study of regulatory T cells in long-lasting Graves disease. MiXCR, applied by TCRdb to the multiplex PCR reads, yields one record per CDR3 protein. Of roughly 400,000 distinct CDR3 sequences listed, 20% are singletons. The sample consisted of peripheral blood mononuclear cells (PBMCs), taken when the disease was refractory, from a patient treated with antithyroid drugs. These receptors were obtained from a female donor with Graves disease. Both conserved end residues are part of each CDR3. Each record gives: J gene, D gene, V gene, clone size, CDR3 DNA, CDR3 protein. D genes are given only for firm matches. The listing skips clone size in some rows; elsewhere it reads once, few, many or a size class.

J gene: TRBJ2-5
D gene: NA
V gene: TRBV19
clone size: NA
CDR3 DNA: TGTGCCAGTAGTCCGAGAAGGTCCCGAGGGGAGACCCAGTACTTC
CDR3 protein: CASSPRRSRGETQYF

J gene: TRBJ1-5
D gene: NA
V gene: TRBV12-3/TRBV12-4
clone size: few
CDR3 DNA: TGTGCCAGCAGTTTGGACCGGGCTCCGGGGCAGCCCCAGCATTTT
CDR3 protein: CASSLDRAPGQPQHF

J gene: TRBJ1-1
D gene: NA
V gene: TRBV12-3/TRBV12-4
clone size: many
CDR3 DNA: TGTGCCAGCAGTTTCGGTGATAACACTGAAGCTTTCTTT
CDR3 protein: CASSFGDNTEAFF

J gene: TRBJ2-7
D gene: NA
V gene: TRBV6-5
clone size: many
CDR3 DNA: TGTGCCAGCAGTTACTCGGAGTTTGGGTTGTCCTACGAGCAGTACTTC
CDR3 protein: CASSYSEFGLSYEQYF

J gene: TRBJ2-3
D gene: NA
V gene: TRBV5-1
clone size: NA
CDR3 DNA: TGCGCCAGCAGCTTGGGGGGAAACACAGATACGCAGTATTTT
CDR3 protein: CASSLGGNTDTQYF

J gene: TRBJ2-7
D gene: NA
V gene: TRBV6-2/TRBV6-3
clone size: NA
CDR3 DNA: TGTGCCAGCAGTTACCAGGGTGTCTACGAGCAGTACTTC
CDR3 protein: CASSYQGVYEQYF

J gene: TRBJ1-6
D gene: NA
V gene: TRBV28
clone size: NA
CDR3 DNA: TGTGCCAGCAGTTTGCCGGGGGGGGGGTCACCCCTCCACTTT
CDR3 protein: CASSLPGGGSPLHF

J gene: TRBJ1-5
D gene: TRBD1
V gene: TRBV20-1
clone size: NA
CDR3 DNA: TGCAGTCCCCCCGGGGGCAGGGGGTCAGGTCAGCCCCAGCATTTT
CDR3 protein: CSPPGGRGSGQPQHF

J gene: TRBJ2-2
D gene: NA
V gene: TRBV24-1
clone size: few
CDR3 DNA: TGTGCCACCAGTGACACCTCAGGGAGTAGAACCGGGGAGCTGTTTTTT
CDR3 protein: CATSDTSGSRTGELFF

J gene: TRBJ1-5
D gene: NA
V gene: TRBV28
clone size: many
CDR3 DNA: TGTGCCAGCAGCGAAGGGAGTCAGCCCCAGCATTTT
CDR3 protein: CASSEGSQPQHF

J gene: TRBJ2-7
D gene: NA
V gene: TRBV28
clone size: many
CDR3 DNA: TGTGCCAGCAGTACAGAAACCTCCTACGAGCAGTACTTC
CDR3 protein: CASSTETSYEQYF

J gene: TRBJ1-3
D gene: NA
V gene: TRBV10-3
clone size: NA
CDR3 DNA: TGTGCCATCAGGAAAGACGGGGCTGGAAACACCATATATTTT
CDR3 protein: CAIRKDGAGNTIYF

J gene: TRBJ2-1
D gene: NA
V gene: TRBV5-1
clone size: NA
CDR3 DNA: TGCGCCAGCACCAGATCCCCAGGGCAGTTCGGTGAGCAGTTCTTC
CDR3 protein: CASTRSPGQFGEQFF

J gene: TRBJ1-5
D gene: NA
V gene: TRBV6-1
clone size: NA
CDR3 DNA: TGTGCCAGCAGAGTGTTTGGGGGCAATCAGCCCCAGCATTTT
CDR3 protein: CASRVFGGNQPQHF

J gene: TRBJ2-2
D gene: TRBD2
V gene: TRBV4-2
clone size: NA
CDR3 DNA: TGTGCCAGCAGCCAAAAGACTAGCGCCCACACCAACCGCGCCGGGGAGCTGTTTTTT
CDR3 protein: CASSQKTSAHTNRAGELFF

J gene: TRBJ1-1
D gene: NA
V gene: TRBV28
clone size: many
CDR3 DNA: TGTGCCAGCAGTTTCGATGGTACTGAAGCTTTCTTT
CDR3 protein: CASSFDGTEAFF

J gene: TRBJ2-7
D gene: TRBD1
V gene: TRBV7-2
clone size: many
CDR3 DNA: TGTGCCAGCAGCCCTCCAGGGGGCACTTCCTCCTACGAGCAGTACTTC
CDR3 protein: CASSPPGGTSSYEQYF

J gene: TRBJ2-5
D gene: NA
V gene: TRBV7-2
clone size: many
CDR3 DNA: TGTGCCAGCAGCTTACGCCAAGAGACCCAGTACTTC
CDR3 protein: CASSLRQETQYF

J gene: TRBJ2-5
D gene: TRBD2
V gene: TRBV9
clone size: NA
CDR3 DNA: TGTGCCAGCAGCCCCTGGGGAGGGGAAGAGACCCAGTACTTC
CDR3 protein: CASSPWGGEETQYF

J gene: TRBJ2-7
D gene: TRBD1
V gene: TRBV19
clone size: few
CDR3 DNA: TGTGCCAGTAAGCCCATCCAGGGGGCTGGTGAGCAGTACTTC
CDR3 protein: CASKPIQGAGEQYF

J gene: TRBJ1-3
D gene: NA
V gene: TRBV12-3/TRBV12-4
clone size: NA
CDR3 DNA: TGTGTCAGCAGCCGAGGCCCAGAGGGAAACACCATATATTTT
CDR3 protein: CVSSRGPEGNTIYF

J gene: TRBJ2-7
D gene: NA
V gene: TRBV28
clone size: many
CDR3 DNA: TGTGCCAGCAGTTTAGACGTAACCTACGAGCAGTACTTC
CDR3 protein: CASSLDVTYEQYF

J gene: TRBJ2-7
D gene: NA
V gene: TRBV28
clone size: many
CDR3 DNA: TGTGCCTATAGCGTGGGGAGAGGCCCCTCCTACGAGCAGTACTTC
CDR3 protein: CAYSVGRGPSYEQYF

J gene: TRBJ1-5
D gene: TRBD1
V gene: TRBV29-1
clone size: few
CDR3 DNA: TGCAGCGTTGGACAGGGTGTGGGGAACAATCAGCCCCAGCATTTT
CDR3 protein: CSVGQGVGNNQPQHF

J gene: TRBJ2-1
D gene: TRBD1
V gene: TRBV28
clone size: NA
CDR3 DNA: TGTGCCAGCGGTTTCAGGGGGAAAAATGAGCAGTTCTTC
CDR3 protein: CASGFRGKNEQFF

J gene: TRBJ2-2
D gene: TRBD1
V gene: TRBV29-1
clone size: few
CDR3 DNA: TGCAGCGTGACGGACAGGGTCACCGGGGAGCTGTTTTTT
CDR3 protein: CSVTDRVTGELFF

J gene: TRBJ2-7
D gene: NA
V gene: TRBV2
clone size: many
CDR3 DNA: TGTGCCAGCAGCGGGCCATCCTACGAGCAGTACTTC
CDR3 protein: CASSGPSYEQYF

J gene: TRBJ1-1
D gene: NA
V gene: TRBV20-1
clone size: many
CDR3 DNA: TGCAGTGCTAGTCGGCAGACCAACACTGAAGCTTTCTTT
CDR3 protein: CSASRQTNTEAFF

J gene: TRBJ1-4
D gene: NA
V gene: TRBV25-1
clone size: NA
CDR3 DNA: TGTGCCAGCAGTGAATCCCTCTTGCAGGGTGAAAAACTGTTTTTT
CDR3 protein: CASSESLLQGEKLFF

J gene: TRBJ1-5
D gene: NA
V gene: TRBV12-3/TRBV12-4
clone size: NA
CDR3 DNA: TGTGCCAGCAGTCTACTGAGGGGTCAGCCCCAGCATTTT
CDR3 protein: CASSLLRGQPQHF

J gene: TRBJ1-2
D gene: TRBD1
V gene: TRBV20-1
clone size: few
CDR3 DNA: TGCAGTGCTAGAAACAGGGGGGATGGCTACACCTTC
CDR3 protein: CSARNRGDGYTF

J gene: TRBJ2-5
D gene: TRBD2
V gene: TRBV9
clone size: many
CDR3 DNA: TGTGCCAGCAGCGTGACTAGCTTGTCAGAGACCCAGTACTTC
CDR3 protein: CASSVTSLSETQYF

J gene: TRBJ1-3
D gene: NA
V gene: TRBV3-1
clone size: NA
CDR3 DNA: TGTGCCAGCAGCTTAGGGGATCCCGGAAACACCATATATTTT
CDR3 protein: CASSLGDPGNTIYF

J gene: TRBJ2-5
D gene: NA
V gene: TRBV10-3
clone size: NA
CDR3 DNA: TGTGCCATCAGGGGGGGTATAGGCGAGACCCACTACTTC
CDR3 protein: CAIRGGIGETHYF

J gene: TRBJ2-7
D gene: TRBD2
V gene: TRBV11-2
clone size: few
CDR3 DNA: TGTGCCAGCAGCTCGGGACTAGCGGGAGAAGTGCAGTACTTC
CDR3 protein: CASSSGLAGEVQYF

J gene: TRBJ2-5
D gene: NA
V gene: TRBV7-6
clone size: NA
CDR3 DNA: TGTGCCAGCAGCTTAGCGCTTGGAGAGACCCAGTACTTC
CDR3 protein: CASSLALGETQYF

J gene: TRBJ2-5
D gene: NA
V gene: TRBV6-2/TRBV6-3
clone size: NA
CDR3 DNA: TGTGCCAGCAGTTACCGGAGGGGCATCACGATTATGGAGACCCAGTACTTC
CDR3 protein: CASSYRRGITIMETQYF

J gene: TRBJ2-5
D gene: NA
V gene: TRBV7-9
clone size: few
CDR3 DNA: TGTGCCAGCAGCTCGACGGGATATGAGACCCAGTACTTC
CDR3 protein: CASSSTGYETQYF

J gene: TRBJ2-1
D gene: TRBD2
V gene: TRBV10-3
clone size: few
CDR3 DNA: TGTGCCGCCACTCCCGGGACTAGCGGGAGGGAGCAGTTCTTC
CDR3 protein: CAATPGTSGREQFF

J gene: TRBJ1-5
D gene: NA
V gene: TRBV6-1
clone size: many
CDR3 DNA: TGTGCCAGCAGTGAAAAAGGGGATCAGCCCCAGCATTTT
CDR3 protein: CASSEKGDQPQHF